This T cell receptor (beta chain) derives from a study of CD8 T cells in ankylosing spondylitis. Study-wide points: Previous work reported some of these motif variants in the synovial fluid and blood of reactive arthritis. Reportedly, matched ankylosing spondylitis synovial fluid was significantly enriched for disease-linked clones. A TCR beta motif made of fewer than 10 highly homologous variants seemed typical of ankylosing spondylitis blood.

The CDR3 runs to 15 residues. Trimming removed 5 bases from V and 6 bases from J; junction bases left unmatched: 10. This clonotype was seen a few times. Its antigen is not identified. Quantitative 5'-RACE was performed with molecular barcodes, and it yielded the TCR beta libraries. TCRdb fed the 5' RACE reads into MiXCR, producing one record per CDR3 protein. Among some 16,000 distinct CDR3 sequences listed, 8.2% were seen once. The sample comprised blood. The chain recombines TRBV12-3 or TRBV12-4 with TRBJ1-5, with 7 bases aligning to TRBD1. The source is a male donor with ankylosing spondylitis or in good health (not recorded which). Here the CDR3 DNA reads TGTGCCAGCAGTCCCCGACAGGGAATGGGTCAGCCCCAGCATTTT. Its translation: CASSPRQGMGQPQHF.